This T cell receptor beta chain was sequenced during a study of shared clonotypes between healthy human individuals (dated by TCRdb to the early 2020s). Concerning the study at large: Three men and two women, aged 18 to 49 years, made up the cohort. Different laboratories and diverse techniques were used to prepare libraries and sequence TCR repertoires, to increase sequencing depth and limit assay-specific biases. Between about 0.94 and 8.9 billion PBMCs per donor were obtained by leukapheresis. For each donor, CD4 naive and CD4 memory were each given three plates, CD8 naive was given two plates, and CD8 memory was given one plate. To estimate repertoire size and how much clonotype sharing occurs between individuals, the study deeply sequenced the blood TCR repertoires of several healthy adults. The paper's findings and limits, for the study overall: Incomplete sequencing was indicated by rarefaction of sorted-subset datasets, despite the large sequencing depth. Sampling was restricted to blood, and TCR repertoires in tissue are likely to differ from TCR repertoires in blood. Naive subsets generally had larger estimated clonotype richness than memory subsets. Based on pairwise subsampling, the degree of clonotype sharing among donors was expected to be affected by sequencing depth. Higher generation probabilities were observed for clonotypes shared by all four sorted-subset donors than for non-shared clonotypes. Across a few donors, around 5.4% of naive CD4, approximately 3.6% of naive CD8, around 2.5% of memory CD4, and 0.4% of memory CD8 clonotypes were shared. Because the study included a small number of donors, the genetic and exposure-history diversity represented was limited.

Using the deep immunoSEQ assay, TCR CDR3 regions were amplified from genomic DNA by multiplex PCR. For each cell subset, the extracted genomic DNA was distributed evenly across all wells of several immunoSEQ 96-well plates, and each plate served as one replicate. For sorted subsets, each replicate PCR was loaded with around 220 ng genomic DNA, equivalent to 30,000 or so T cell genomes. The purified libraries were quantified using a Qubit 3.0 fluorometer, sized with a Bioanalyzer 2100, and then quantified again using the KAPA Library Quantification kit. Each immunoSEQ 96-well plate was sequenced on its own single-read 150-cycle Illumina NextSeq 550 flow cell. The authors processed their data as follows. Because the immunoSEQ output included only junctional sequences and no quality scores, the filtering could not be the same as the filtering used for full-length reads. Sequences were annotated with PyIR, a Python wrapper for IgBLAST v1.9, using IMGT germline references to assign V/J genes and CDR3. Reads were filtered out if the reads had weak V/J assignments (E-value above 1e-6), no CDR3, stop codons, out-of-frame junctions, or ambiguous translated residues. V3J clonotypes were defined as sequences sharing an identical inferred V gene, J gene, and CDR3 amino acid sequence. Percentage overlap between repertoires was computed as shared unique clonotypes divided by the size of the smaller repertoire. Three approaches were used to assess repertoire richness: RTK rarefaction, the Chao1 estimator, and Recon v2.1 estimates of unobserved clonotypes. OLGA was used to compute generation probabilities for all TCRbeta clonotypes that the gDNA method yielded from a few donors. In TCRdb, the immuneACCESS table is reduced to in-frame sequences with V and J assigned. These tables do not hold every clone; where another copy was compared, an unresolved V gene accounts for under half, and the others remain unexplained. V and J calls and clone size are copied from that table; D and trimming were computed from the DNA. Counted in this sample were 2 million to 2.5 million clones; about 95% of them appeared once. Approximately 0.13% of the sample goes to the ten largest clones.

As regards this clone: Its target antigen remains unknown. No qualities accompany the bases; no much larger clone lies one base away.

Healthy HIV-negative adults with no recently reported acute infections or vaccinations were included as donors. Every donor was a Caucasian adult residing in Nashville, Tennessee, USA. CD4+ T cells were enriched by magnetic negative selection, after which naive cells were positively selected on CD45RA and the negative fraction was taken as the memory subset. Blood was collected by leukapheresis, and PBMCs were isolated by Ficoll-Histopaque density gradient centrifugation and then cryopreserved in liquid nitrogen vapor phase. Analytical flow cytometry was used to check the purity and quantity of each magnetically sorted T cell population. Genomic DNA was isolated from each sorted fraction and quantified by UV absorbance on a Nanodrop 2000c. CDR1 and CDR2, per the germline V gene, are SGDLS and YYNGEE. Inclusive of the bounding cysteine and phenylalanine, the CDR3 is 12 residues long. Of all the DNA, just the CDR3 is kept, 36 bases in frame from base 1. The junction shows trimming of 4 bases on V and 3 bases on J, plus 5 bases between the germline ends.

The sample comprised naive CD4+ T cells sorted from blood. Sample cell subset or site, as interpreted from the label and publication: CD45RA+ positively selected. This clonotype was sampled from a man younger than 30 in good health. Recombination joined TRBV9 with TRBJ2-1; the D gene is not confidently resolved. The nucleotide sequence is TGTGCCAGCAGCCCCGACTACAATGAGCAGTTCTTC. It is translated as CASSPDYNEQFF. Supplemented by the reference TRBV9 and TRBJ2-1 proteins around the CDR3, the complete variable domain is DSGVTQTPKHLITATGQRVTLRCSPRSGDLSVYWYQQSLDQGLQFLIQYYNGEERAKGNILERFSAQQFPDLHSELNLSSLELGDSALYFCASSPDYNEQFFGPGTRLTVL.